The 16 T cell receptor beta chains listed next were all sequenced from one sample in a study of liver allograft versus peripheral blood T cells. Across the whole study: Transplanted livers held T cell receptor repertoires, and these were compared with repertoires in recipients' peripheral blood.

TCRdb passed the reads through MiXCR, listing each CDR3 protein once. Among 9,000 to 13,000 distinct CDR3 sequences listed, 20% to 25% were seen once. These receptors originate from a human patient who had a liver transplant. Some T cells may possibly be graft donor cells.

This clonotype is medium-sized (0.01 to 0.1%) by share. The J gene is TRBJ1-2, the V gene TRBV7-9, with TRBD1 matching 8 bases. With 4 bases clipped from V and 4 bases from J, the junction kept 5 bases outside the gene matches. The germline gives CDR1 SEHNR, CDR2 FQNEAQ (reference sequence). The CDR3 runs to 14 residues. The CDR3 DNA is TGTGCCAGCAGCTCTTGGGACAGGCCCTATGGCTACACCTTC. It is translated as CASSSWDRPYGYTF.

As for this clonotype: This may come from a read error, since a much larger clone is one base off. V usage is TRBV6-2 or TRBV6-3 and J usage is TRBJ2-7, with unresolved D. The V gene's germline CDR1 is MNHEY and CDR2 SVGEGT. The CDR3 is 17 residues long. Trimming stripped 2 bases from V and 5 bases from J, with 22 bases between. The CDR3 DNA reads TGTGCCAGCAGTTACCCAGTTCCCGGCCGTTTGTCTCACGAGCAGTACTTC. It yields the protein CASSYPVPGRLSHEQYF.

This clonotype came up a few times. The J gene is TRBJ2-7, the V gene TRBV7-9, with TRBD2 matching 8 bases. The J segment lost 3 bases and the V segment lost 3 bases, leaving 4 bases of the junction unmatched. CDR1 SEHNR and CDR2 FQNEAQ come from the germline V gene (reference sequence). CDR3 size: 14 residues. The CDR3 DNA sequence: TGTGCCAGCAGCTTTAGCGGGACCCTCTACGAGCAGTACTTC. This sequence encodes CASSFSGTLYEQYF.

The V gene is TRBV5-6, the J gene TRBJ1-5; D call uncertain. Trimming shortened V by 0 bases and J by 4 bases, and 17 bases separated the two germline ends. The CDR3 consists of 17 residues. The germline V gene has CDR1 SGHDT and CDR2 YYEEEE. CDR3: CASSLGPMSSQNQPQHF. The DNA of the CDR3 is TGTGCCAGCAGCTTGGGCCCCATGAGCAGTCAAAATCAGCCCCAGCATTTT. The full variable domain, rest sourced from reference TRBV5-6 and TRBJ1-5, is DAGVTQSPTHLIKTRGQQVTLRCSPKSGHDTVSWYQQALGQGPQFIFQYYEEEERQRGNFPDRFSGHQFPNYSSELNVNALLLGDSALYLCASSLGPMSSQNQPQHFGDGTRLSIL.

The rearrangement uses TRBV20-1 and TRBJ2-7, with TRBD2 matching over 14 bases. V trimming: 5 bases; J trimming: 4 bases; junction bases outside the gene matches: 7. The CDR3 contains 15 residues. Germline CDR1 reads DFQATT; CDR2 reads SNEGSKA (reference sequence). The DNA for the CDR3 is TGCAGTGCTGAAGGACTAGCGGGGGGACTATACGAGCAGTACTTC. Amino acids: CSAEGLAGGLYEQYF.

V usage is TRBV7-2 and J usage is TRBJ2-5, with D hard to call. Per germline, CDR1 SGHTA and CDR2 FQGNSA. The CDR3 has 11 residues. Trimming removed 3 bases from V and 4 bases from J, with 3 bases in between. CDR3 protein: CASSLVETQYF. The CDR3 region has the DNA TGTGCCAGCAGCTTGGTAGAGACCCAGTACTTC.

This CDR3 reads CASSSYGDFNNEQFF. CDR3 nucleotide sequence: TGTGCCAGCAGTTCATACGGGGATTTCAACAATGAGCAGTTCTTC. This chain uses TRBV27 with TRBJ2-1; a possible D gene is TRBD2 (5 bases). Germline V gene data show CDR1 as MNHEY and CDR2 as SMNVEV (reference sequence). V was clipped by 4 bases and J by 5 bases, with 15 bases between them. CDR3 length: 15 residues.

In this sample, this clonotype is medium-sized. Here the CDR3 reads CASSEVYRDPRSLFF. The CDR3 nucleotides read TGTGCCAGCAGTGAAGTTTACCGGGACCCGCGCTCACTGTTTTTT. The genes are TRBV6-1 and TRBJ1-4, with D maybe TRBD1 (5 bases). The CDR3 is 15 residues long. Germline CDR1 is MNHNS and CDR2 is SASEGT. V was clipped by 1 base and J by 13 bases, with 19 bases between them.

This clonotype has just one count. A much larger clone is a single base away; this may be a read error. The chain carries TRBV18 and TRBJ1-4; D not resolved. Trimming left V 0 bases short and J 8 bases short, with 13 bases between. Germline CDR1 and CDR2: KGHSH and LQKENI. The CDR3 runs to 15 residues. CDR3 amino acids: CASSPPGTRKEKLFF. The DNA of the CDR3 is TGTGCCAGCTCACCACCGGGCACTCGAAAAGAAAAACTGTTTTTT.

For this clonotype: A read error may be the cause here, since a much bigger clone is one base away. The rearrangement uses TRBV6-1 and TRBJ1-3; D gene uncertain. This CDR3 is 15 amino acids long. Looked up from germline, CDR1 is MNHNS and CDR2 is SASEGT. The CDR3 here is CTSREGSLSGNTIYF. In nucleotides, the CDR3 is TGTACCAGCCGCGAAGGATCCCTCTCTGGAAACACCATATATTTT.

This clonotype rates as medium-sized. This sequence joins TRBV6-1 and TRBJ1-1; D is possibly TRBD1 (6 bases). The CDR3 loop spans 14 amino acids. Between the trimmed V and J ends, which lost 1 base and 4 bases, there was a span of 10 bases. Germline CDR1 MNHNS, CDR2 SASEGT. The chain's CDR3 is CASSEGQGSTEAFF. CDR3 nucleotide sequence: TGTGCCAGCAGTGAAGGGCAGGGGAGCACTGAAGCTTTCTTT.

This clonotype was detected ten times or more. The chain carries TRBV6-5 and TRBJ2-7, with D unresolved. From germline, CDR1 is MNHEY and CDR2 SVGAGI. With 6 bases removed from V and 6 bases from J, the gap between germline ends came to 12 bases. The length of the CDR3 is 12 residues. The CDR3 coding sequence is TGTGCCAGCAGACAAGAATGGTCCGAGCAGTACTTC. It translates to CASRQEWSEQYF.

This clonotype has more than one count but fewer than ten. The rearrangement joins TRBV7-2 to TRBJ1-3; D is ambiguous. CDR3 length equals 15 residues. V lost 5 bases and J lost 3, with 14 bases in between. CDR1 SGHTA and CDR2 FQGNSA come from the germline V gene. The CDR3 reads CASSTFGVRGNTIYF. The CDR3 coding sequence is TGTGCCAGCAGCACCTTCGGGGTCCGTGGAAACACCATATATTTT.

V and J are TRBV7-2 and TRBJ1-6; TRBD1 is a possible D gene (6 bases). Trimming shortened V by 5 bases and J by 6 bases, and 11 bases separated the two germline ends. Germline CDR1 and CDR2: SGHTA and FQGNSA. CDR3 length: 14 residues. The CDR3 protein is CASSLQGTNSPLHF. CDR3 nucleotide sequence: TGTGCCAGCAGCCTCCAGGGGACTAATTCACCCCTCCACTTT.

Concerning this clonotype itself: A much bigger clone sits one base away, suggesting this may be a read error. In DNA, the CDR3 is TGTGCCAGCAGTTACTCGAAAAGAAGCATGAACACTGAAGCTTTGTTT. It translates to CASSYSKRSMNTEALF. The chain couples TRBV6-6 to TRBJ1-1, with D unresolved. The CDR3 has 16 residues. Germline V gene data show CDR1 as MNHNY and CDR2 as SVGAGI (reference sequence).

The chain is built from TRBV28 and TRBJ1-2, with D possibly TRBD1 on 5 matching bases. Germline V gene sequence: CDR1 MDHEN, CDR2 SYDVKM. V gave up 10 bases and J gave up 3 bases, with 15 bases separating them. CDR3 length equals 13 residues. In nucleotides, the CDR3 is TGTGCCACCCGACAGCGGACTCACTATGGCTACACCTTC. It is translated as CATRQRTHYGYTF.